This TCR beta chain was recorded in a study of blood T cell repertoires in COVID-19. Participant age was about 18 to 89 years, and participants resided in about two dozen US areas. Clinical history as reported by participants underpinned cohort assignment. This clone came up once. TCRdb keeps only in-frame clones here, not all; method: immunoSEQ multiplex PCR. The sample includes 200,000 to 250,000 clones, around 87% of them seen just once. Sequencing input: PBMCs or T cells enriched from blood (not recorded which). This receptor was obtained from a man between 25 and 39 years old who had been exposed to COVID-19.

CDR3 in DNA: TGTGCCAGCAAGAAGGGGACAGGTGAAGGAAACACTGAAGCTTTCTTT. It yields the protein CASKKGTGEGNTEAFF. The V and J genes are TRBV19 and TRBJ1-1, with TRBD1 identical over 8 bases. The CDR3 spans 16 residues. After removal of 9 bases from V and 2 bases from J, the junction contained 14 bases not matched to a gene. Germline-derived CDR1 and CDR2 are LNHDA and SQIVND (reference sequence).